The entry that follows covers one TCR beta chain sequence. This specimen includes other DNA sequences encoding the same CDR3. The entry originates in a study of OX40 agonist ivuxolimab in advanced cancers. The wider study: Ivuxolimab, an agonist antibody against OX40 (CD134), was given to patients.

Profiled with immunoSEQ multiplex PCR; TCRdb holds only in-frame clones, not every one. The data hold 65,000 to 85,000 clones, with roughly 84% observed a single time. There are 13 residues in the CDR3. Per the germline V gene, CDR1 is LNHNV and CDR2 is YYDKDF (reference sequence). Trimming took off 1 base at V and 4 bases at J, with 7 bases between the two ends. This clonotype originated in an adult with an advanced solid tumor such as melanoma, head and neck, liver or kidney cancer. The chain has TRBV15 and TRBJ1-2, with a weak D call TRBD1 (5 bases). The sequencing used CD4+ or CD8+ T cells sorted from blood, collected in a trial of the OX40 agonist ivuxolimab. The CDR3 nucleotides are TGTGCCACCAGCAGAGGGGGGGGCTATGGCTACACCTTC. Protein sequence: CATSRGGGYGYTF. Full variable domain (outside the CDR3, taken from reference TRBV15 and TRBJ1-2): DAMVIQNPRYQVTQFGKPVTLSCSQTLNHNVMYWYQQKSSQAPKLLFHYYDKDFNNEADTPDNFQSRRPNTSFCFLDIRSPGLGDTAMYLCATSRGGGYGYTFGSGTRLTVV.